This is a list of T cell receptor beta chains from one sample in a study of cytomegalovirus exposure and HLA in healthy donors. Some clones are missing from TCRdb's copy, which holds only in-frame ones; the method was immunoSEQ multiplex PCR. The table lists roughly 250,000 clones, about 83% of them singletons. What was sequenced was PBMCs. The receptors shown here come from a woman in her thirties or forties in good health and CMV-seropositive. CDR3s include the opening cysteine and the closing phenylalanine or tryptophan. The D gene is left open where the match is weak. Clone size is not always given. Where it is, it says once, few, many or a class for expanded clones.

J gene	D gene	clone size	V gene	CDR3 protein	CDR3 DNA
TRBJ2-5	.	.	TRBV28	CASSFTNGLRAYF	TGTGCCAGCAGTTTTACAAACGGACTGAGGGCGTACTTC
TRBJ1-4	.	.	TRBV28	CASSLRSGVTNEKLFF	TGTGCCAGCAGCCTTAGGTCGGGGGTGACTAATGAAAAACTGTTTTTT
TRBJ2-5	.	.	TRBV28	CASSLPSRETQYF	TGTGCCAGCAGTTTGCCTAGCCGGGAGACCCAGTACTTC
TRBJ1-6	TRBD1	.	TRBV9	CASSGSRGTGGYNSPLHF	TGTGCCAGCAGCGGCTCCAGGGGGACAGGGGGTTATAATTCACCCCTCCACTTT
TRBJ1-6	TRBD1	.	TRBV7-9	CASSRDRVDSPLHF	TGTGCCAGCAGCCGTGACAGGGTTGATTCACCCCTCCACTTT
TRBJ1-6	.	.	TRBV30	CAWSVGRQSSYNSPLHF	TGTGCCTGGAGTGTCGGGCGACAGAGCTCCTATAATTCACCCCTCCACTTT
TRBJ1-6	.	.	TRBV2	CASSGRDNSPLHF	TGTGCCAGCAGTGGGAGAGACAATTCACCCCTCCACTTT
TRBJ2-7	.	.	TRBV10-3	CAISMTEYEQYF	TGTGCCATCAGTATGACAGAGTACGAGCAGTACTTC
TRBJ2-1	TRBD1	.	TRBV4-2	CASSQGPGQERDEQFF	TGTGCCAGCAGCCAGGGACCGGGACAGGAGCGCGATGAGCAGTTCTTC
TRBJ2-7	TRBD1	few	TRBV11-2	CASSLGQSYEQYF	TGTGCCAGCAGTCTGGGACAGTCCTACGAGCAGTACTTC
TRBJ2-3	TRBD1	.	TRBV12-5	CASGPGQFSTDTQYF	TGTGCTAGTGGTCCGGGACAGTTTAGCACAGATACGCAGTATTTT
TRBJ2-1	TRBD2	.	TRBV11-2	CASTPLAGPIYNEQFF	TGTGCCAGCACCCCCCTAGCGGGGCCAATCTACAATGAGCAGTTCTTC
TRBJ2-5	.	.	TRBV29-1	CSVGGWGRETQYF	TGCAGCGTGGGGGGATGGGGACGCGAGACCCAGTACTTC
TRBJ1-1	TRBD1	.	TRBV19	CASTPDRALLMNTEAFF	TGTGCCAGTACCCCGGACAGGGCCCTTCTCATGAACACTGAAGCTTTCTTT
TRBJ2-7	TRBD2	.	TRBV4-3	CASSQGTSVSYEQYF	TGCGCCAGCAGCCAAGGCACTAGCGTTTCCTACGAGCAGTACTTC
TRBJ2-5	TRBD1	.	TRBV9	CASSVGGQGETQYF	TGTGCCAGCAGCGTAGGTGGACAGGGAGAGACCCAGTACTTC
TRBJ1-4	.	.	TRBV9	CASSVEASGEKLFF	TGTGCCAGCAGCGTAGAGGCCTCCGGGGAAAAACTGTTTTTT
TRBJ1-2	.	.	TRBV27	CASSPQRAVNYGYTF	TGTGCCAGCAGCCCTCAGCGCGCGGTTAACTATGGCTACACCTTC
TRBJ2-2	.	.	TRBV11-3	CASSSPSGIISSGELFF	TGTGCCAGCAGCTCCCCGTCCGGGATAATTTCATCCGGGGAGCTGTTTTTT
TRBJ2-7	.	.	TRBV5-6	CASTMRVARTYEQYF	TGTGCCAGCACCATGAGGGTAGCGCGAACCTACGAGCAGTACTTC
TRBJ1-1	.	.	TRBV28	CASSLIAGTEAFF	TGTGCCAGCAGTTTAATAGCGGGAACTGAAGCTTTCTTT
TRBJ2-1	.	.	TRBV29-1	CSVGGRRLEQFF	TGCAGCGTTGGGGGCCGCCGACTTGAGCAGTTCTTC
TRBJ1-5	.	few	TRBV5-5	CASSLDLRGSNQPQHF	TGTGCCAGCAGCTTGGACCTGCGGGGAAGCAATCAGCCCCAGCATTTT
TRBJ2-3	TRBD1	.	TRBV7-8	CASSPDRASTDTQYF	TGTGCCAGCAGCCCTGACAGGGCAAGCACAGATACGCAGTATTTT
TRBJ2-7	.	.	TRBV6-5	CASRGVGGSYEQYF	TGTGCCAGCAGAGGGGTAGGGGGATCCTACGAGCAGTACTTC
TRBJ1-2	.	.	TRBV9	CASSPYDRGGNYGYTF	TGTGCCAGCAGCCCATACGACAGAGGGGGAAACTATGGCTACACCTTC
TRBJ1-4	TRBD1	once	TRBV15	CATRRDRGNEKLFF	TGTGCCACCAGACGCGACAGGGGTAATGAAAAACTGTTTTTT
TRBJ1-1	TRBD1	.	TRBV14	CASSQGDRITEAFF	TGTGCCAGCAGCCAAGGGGACAGGATCACTGAAGCTTTCTTT
TRBJ1-3	.	.	TRBV11-2	CASSPGSGNTIYF	TGTGCCAGCAGCCCCGGCTCTGGAAACACCATATATTTT
TRBJ1-1	TRBD1	.	TRBV5-1	CASSVGPGQGGVNTEAFF	TGCGCCAGCAGCGTGGGACCCGGACAGGGGGGAGTGAACACTGAAGCTTTCTTT
TRBJ2-7	.	.	TRBV11-3	CASSQGSFYEQYF	TGTGCCAGCAGCCAAGGGAGTTTTTACGAGCAGTACTTC
TRBJ2-5	.	.	TRBV21-1	CASSRNRLVETQYF	TGTGCCAGCAGTAGAAACAGACTAGTAGAGACCCAGTACTTC
TRBJ2-6	TRBD2	.	TRBV11-3	CASSLRGSGANVLTF	TGTGCCAGCAGCTTGCGGGGGTCTGGGGCCAACGTCCTGACTTTC
TRBJ2-1	TRBD2	.	TRBV5-1	CASSLVEASGRFNNEQFF	TGCGCCAGCAGCTTGGTCGAGGCTAGCGGGAGGTTTAACAATGAGCAGTTCTTC
TRBJ1-5	TRBD1	.	TRBV28	CASSLGDRGSNQPQHF	TGTGCCAGCAGTTTAGGGGACAGGGGAAGCAATCAGCCCCAGCATTTT
TRBJ2-7	.	.	TRBV6-1	CASTTGNLNSYEQYF	TGTGCCAGCACCACAGGGAACCTAAACTCCTACGAGCAGTACTTC
TRBJ2-7	.	.	TRBV27	CASSFGEGYEQYF	TGTGCCAGCAGTTTCGGGGAAGGTTACGAGCAGTACTTC
TRBJ1-1	.	.	TRBV6-1	CASKLTGTSSEAFF	TGTGCCAGCAAACTAACCGGGACATCGAGTGAAGCTTTCTTT